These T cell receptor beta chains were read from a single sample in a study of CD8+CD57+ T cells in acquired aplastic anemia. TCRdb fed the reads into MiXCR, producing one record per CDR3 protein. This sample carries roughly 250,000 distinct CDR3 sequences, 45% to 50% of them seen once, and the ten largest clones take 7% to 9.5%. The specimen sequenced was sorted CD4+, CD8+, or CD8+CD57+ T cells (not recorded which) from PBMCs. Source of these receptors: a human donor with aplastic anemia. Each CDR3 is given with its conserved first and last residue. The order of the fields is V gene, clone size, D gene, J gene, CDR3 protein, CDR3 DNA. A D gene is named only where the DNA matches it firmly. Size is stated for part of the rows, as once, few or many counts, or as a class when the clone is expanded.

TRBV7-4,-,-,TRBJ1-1,CASSERAQGWPEAFF,TGTGCCAGCAGCGAACGGGCACAGGGATGGCCTGAAGCTTTCTTT
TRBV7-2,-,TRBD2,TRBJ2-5,CASSSSAGGLQYF,TGTGCCAGCAGCTCGTCTGCGGGGGGCCTCCAGTACTTC
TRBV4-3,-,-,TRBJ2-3,CASRGATDTQYF,TGCGCCAGCCGGGGGGCCACAGATACGCAGTATTTT
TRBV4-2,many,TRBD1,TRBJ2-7,CASSQDQGTASYEQYF,TGTGCCAGCAGCCAAGATCAGGGGACAGCGTCCTACGAGCAGTACTTC
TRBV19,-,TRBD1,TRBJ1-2,CASSINAGGYGYTF,TGTGCCAGTAGTATTAATGCAGGGGGCTACGGCTACACCTTC
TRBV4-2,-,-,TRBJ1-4,CASSPGTATNEKLFF,TGTGCCAGCAGCCCAGGGACCGCAACTAATGAAAAACTGTTTTTT
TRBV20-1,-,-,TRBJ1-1,CSAREETTEAFF,TGCAGTGCTAGAGAGGAGACGACTGAAGCTTTCTTT
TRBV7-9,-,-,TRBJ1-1,CASCDGGNTEAFF,TGTGCCAGCTGCGACGGAGGGAACACTGAAGCTTTCTTT
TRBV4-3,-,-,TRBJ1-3,CASGQDTGYGNTIYF,TGCGCCAGCGGCCAAGATACGGGGTACGGAAACACCATATATTTT
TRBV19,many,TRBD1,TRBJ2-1,CASRDRGTYNEQFF,TGTGCCAGCCGGGACAGGGGTACCTACAATGAGCAGTTCTTC
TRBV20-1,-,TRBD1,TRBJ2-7,CSATMTGGPYEQYF,TGCAGTGCCACGATGACAGGGGGCCCCTACGAGCAGTACTTC
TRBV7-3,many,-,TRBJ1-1,CASSSTAFGTEAFF,TGTGCCAGCAGCTCGACGGCGTTCGGCACTGAAGCTTTCTTT
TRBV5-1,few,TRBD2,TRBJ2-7,CASSWDSGTAEQYF,TGCGCCAGCAGCTGGGATAGCGGGACGGCCGAGCAGTACTTC
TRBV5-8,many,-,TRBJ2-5,CASNLQGNQETQYF,TGTGCCAGCAATTTACAGGGTAACCAAGAGACCCAGTACTTC
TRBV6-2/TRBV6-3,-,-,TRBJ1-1,CASSPPTGIAEKNTEAFF,TGTGCCAGCAGTCCTCCGACAGGCATAGCGGAAAAGAACACTGAAGCTTTCTTT
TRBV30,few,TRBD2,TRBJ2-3,CAWGGGTDTQYF,TGTGCCTGGGGCGGGGGAACAGATACGCAGTATTTT
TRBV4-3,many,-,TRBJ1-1,CASSPGDGGTEAFF,TGCGCCAGCAGCCCAGGGGATGGGGGCACTGAAGCTTTCTTT
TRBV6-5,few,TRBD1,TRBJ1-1,CASKQGANTEAFF,TGTGCCAGCAAACAGGGGGCAAACACTGAAGCTTTCTTT
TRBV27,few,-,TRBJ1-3,CASSLQGSSGNTIYF,TGTGCCAGCAGTTTACAGGGCAGCTCTGGAAACACCATATATTTT
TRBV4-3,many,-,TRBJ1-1,CASSQDRWNTEAFF,TGCGCCAGCAGCCAAGATAGGTGGAACACTGAAGCTTTCTTT
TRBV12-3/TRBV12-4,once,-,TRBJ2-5,CASVTRGGETQYF,TGTGCCAGCGTGACGAGGGGCGGGGAGACCCAGTACTTC
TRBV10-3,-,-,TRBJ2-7,CAISDPAGSSYEQYF,TGTGCCATCAGTGATCCGGCGGGGAGCTCCTACGAGCAGTACTTC
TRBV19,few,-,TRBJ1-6,CASSIPGGAASPLHF,TGTGCCAGTAGTATCCCGGGGGGGGCCGCTTCACCCCTCCACTTT
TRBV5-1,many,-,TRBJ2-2,CASSFRENTGELFF,TGCGCCAGCAGCTTCCGAGAGAACACCGGGGAGCTGTTTTTT
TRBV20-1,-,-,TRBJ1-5,CSARPGRTTYTYSNQPQHF,TGCAGTGCTAGACCCGGGAGGACGACTTACACTTATAGCAATCAGCCCCAGCATTTT
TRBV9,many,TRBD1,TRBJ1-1,CASSVGTGGYLDTEAFF,TGTGCCAGCAGCGTAGGGACAGGGGGTTACTTGGACACTGAAGCTTTCTTT
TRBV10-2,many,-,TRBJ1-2,CASSDLLNYGYTF,TGCGCCAGCAGTGATCTGCTTAACTATGGCTACACCTTC
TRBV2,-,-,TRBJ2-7,CASRMTGNHEQYF,TGTGCCAGCAGAATGACAGGTAACCACGAGCAGTACTTC
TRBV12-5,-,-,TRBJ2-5,CASGRTEGYQETQYF,TGTGCTAGTGGCCGGACCGAGGGGTACCAAGAGACCCAGTACTTC
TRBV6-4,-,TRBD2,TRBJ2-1,CASSTSGCNEQFF,TGTGCCTCCTCGACTAGCGGGTGCAATGAGCAGTTCTTC
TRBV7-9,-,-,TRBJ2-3,CASSLRTRPDTQYF,TGTGCCAGCAGCTTAAGGACTCGGCCTGATACGCAGTATTTT